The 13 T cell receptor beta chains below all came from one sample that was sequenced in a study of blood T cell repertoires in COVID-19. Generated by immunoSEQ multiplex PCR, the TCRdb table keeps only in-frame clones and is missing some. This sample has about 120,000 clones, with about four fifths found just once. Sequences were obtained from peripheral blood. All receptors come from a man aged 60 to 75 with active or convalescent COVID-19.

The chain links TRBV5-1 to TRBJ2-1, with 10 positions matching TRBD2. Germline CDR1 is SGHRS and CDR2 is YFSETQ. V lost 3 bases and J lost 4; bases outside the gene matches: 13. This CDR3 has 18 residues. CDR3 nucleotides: TGCGCCAGCAGCTCCGCTGACCTGACTAGCGGGCCTTACAATGAGCAGTTCTTC. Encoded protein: CASSSADLTSGPYNEQFF.

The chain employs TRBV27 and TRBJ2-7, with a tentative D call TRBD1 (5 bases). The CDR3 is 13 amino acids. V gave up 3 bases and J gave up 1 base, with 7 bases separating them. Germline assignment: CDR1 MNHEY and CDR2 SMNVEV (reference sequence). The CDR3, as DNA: TGTGCCAGCAGTTTCAGGGAATCCTACGAGCAGTACTTC. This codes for CASSFRESYEQYF.

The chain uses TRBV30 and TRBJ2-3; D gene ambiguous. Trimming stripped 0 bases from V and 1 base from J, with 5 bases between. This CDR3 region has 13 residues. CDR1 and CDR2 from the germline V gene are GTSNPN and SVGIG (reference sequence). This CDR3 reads CAWSVRGTDTQYF. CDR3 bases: TGTGCCTGGAGTGTACGGGGCACAGATACGCAGTATTTT.

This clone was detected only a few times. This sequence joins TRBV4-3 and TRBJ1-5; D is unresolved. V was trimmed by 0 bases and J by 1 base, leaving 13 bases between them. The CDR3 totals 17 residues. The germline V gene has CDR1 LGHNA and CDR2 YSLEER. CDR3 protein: CASSQDPAGRSNQPQHF. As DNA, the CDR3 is TGCGCCAGCAGCCAAGATCCGGCAGGTCGGAGCAATCAGCCCCAGCATTTT.

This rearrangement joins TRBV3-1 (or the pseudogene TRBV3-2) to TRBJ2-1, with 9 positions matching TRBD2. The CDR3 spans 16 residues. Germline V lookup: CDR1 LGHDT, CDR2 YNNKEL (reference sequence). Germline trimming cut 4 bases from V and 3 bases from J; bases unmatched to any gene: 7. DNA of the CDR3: TGTGCCAGCAGCCGAAGGCGGGAGGGCCGCTACAATGAGCAGTTCTTC. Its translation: CASSRRREGRYNEQFF.

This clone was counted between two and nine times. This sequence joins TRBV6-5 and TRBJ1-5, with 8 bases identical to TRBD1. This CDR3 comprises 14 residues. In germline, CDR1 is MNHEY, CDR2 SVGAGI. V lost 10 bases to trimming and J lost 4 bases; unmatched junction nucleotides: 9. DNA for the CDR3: TGTGCCACCCGGAGCAGGGGGCGAAATCAGCCCCAGCATTTT. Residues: CATRSRGRNQPQHF.

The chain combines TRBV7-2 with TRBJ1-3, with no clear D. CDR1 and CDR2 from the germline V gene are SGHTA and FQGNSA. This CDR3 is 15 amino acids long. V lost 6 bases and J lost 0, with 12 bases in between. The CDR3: CASSRLSSSGNTIYF. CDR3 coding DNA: TGTGCCAGCAGTCGGCTTTCTAGCTCTGGAAACACCATATATTTT.

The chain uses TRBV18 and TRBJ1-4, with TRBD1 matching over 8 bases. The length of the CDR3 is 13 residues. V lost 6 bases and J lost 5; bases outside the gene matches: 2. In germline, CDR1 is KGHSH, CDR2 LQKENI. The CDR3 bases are TGTGCCAGCTCTCGGGACAGGAATGAAAAACTGTTTTTT. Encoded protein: CASSRDRNEKLFF.

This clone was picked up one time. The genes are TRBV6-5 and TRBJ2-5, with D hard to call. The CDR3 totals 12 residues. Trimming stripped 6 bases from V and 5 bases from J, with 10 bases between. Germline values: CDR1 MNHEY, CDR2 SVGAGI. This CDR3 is CASRSGLETQYF. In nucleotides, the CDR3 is TGTGCCAGCAGATCAGGATTGGAGACCCAGTACTTC.

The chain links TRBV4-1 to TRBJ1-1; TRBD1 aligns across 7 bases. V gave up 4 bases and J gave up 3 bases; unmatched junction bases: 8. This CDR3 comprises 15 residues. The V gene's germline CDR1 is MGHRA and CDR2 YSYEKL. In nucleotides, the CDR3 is TGCGCCAGCAGCCTACAGGGGACGGTTTACACTGAAGCTTTCTTT. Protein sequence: CASSLQGTVYTEAFF.

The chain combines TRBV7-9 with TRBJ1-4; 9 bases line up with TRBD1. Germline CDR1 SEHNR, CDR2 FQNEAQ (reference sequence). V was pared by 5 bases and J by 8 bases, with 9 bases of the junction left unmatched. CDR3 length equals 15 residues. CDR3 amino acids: CASSGPGQGREKLFF. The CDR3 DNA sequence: TGTGCCAGCAGCGGGCCCGGACAGGGGAGGGAAAAACTGTTTTTT.

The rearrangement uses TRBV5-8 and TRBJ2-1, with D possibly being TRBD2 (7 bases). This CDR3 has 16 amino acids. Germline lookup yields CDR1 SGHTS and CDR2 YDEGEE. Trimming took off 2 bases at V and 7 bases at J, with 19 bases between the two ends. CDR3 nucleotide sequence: TGTGCCAGCAGCTTAAGGGGGAGGGCCCCCCTGAATGAGCAGTTCTTC. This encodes CASSLRGRAPLNEQFF.

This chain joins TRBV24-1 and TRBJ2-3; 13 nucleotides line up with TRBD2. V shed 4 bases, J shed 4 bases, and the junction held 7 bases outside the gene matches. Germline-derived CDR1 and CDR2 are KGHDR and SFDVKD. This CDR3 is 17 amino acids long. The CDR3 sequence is CATSDTSGRASPDTQYF. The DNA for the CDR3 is TGTGCCACCAGTGACACTAGCGGGAGGGCCTCACCAGATACGCAGTATTTT.